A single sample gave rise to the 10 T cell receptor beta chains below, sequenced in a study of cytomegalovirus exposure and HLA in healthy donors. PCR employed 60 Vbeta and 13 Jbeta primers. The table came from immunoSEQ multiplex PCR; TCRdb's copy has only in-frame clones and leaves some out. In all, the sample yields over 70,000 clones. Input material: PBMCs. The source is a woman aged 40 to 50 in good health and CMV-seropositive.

The CDR3 sequence: CASSIGIGQGAAGANVLTF. The CDR3 nucleotides read TGTGCCAGTAGTATAGGAATAGGGCAGGGGGCGGCTGGGGCCAACGTCCTGACTTTC. The chain links TRBV19 to TRBJ2-6; TRBD1 matches at 8 bases. Per germline, CDR1 LNHDA and CDR2 SQIVND (reference sequence). The CDR3 has 19 residues. J lost 2 bases, V lost 1 base, and 10 bases had no gene match.

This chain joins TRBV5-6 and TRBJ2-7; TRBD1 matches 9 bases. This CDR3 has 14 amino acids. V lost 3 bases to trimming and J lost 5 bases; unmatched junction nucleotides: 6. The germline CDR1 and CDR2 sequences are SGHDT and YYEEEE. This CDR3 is CASSSGQGIHEQYF. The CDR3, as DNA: TGTGCCAGCAGCTCGGGACAGGGTATCCACGAGCAGTACTTC.

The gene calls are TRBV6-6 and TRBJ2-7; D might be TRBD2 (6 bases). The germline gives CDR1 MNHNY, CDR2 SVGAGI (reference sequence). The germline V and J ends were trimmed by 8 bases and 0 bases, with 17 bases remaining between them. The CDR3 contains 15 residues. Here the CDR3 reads CASLVAVRSSYEQYF. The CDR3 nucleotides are TGTGCCAGCTTGGTAGCGGTGCGTAGCTCCTACGAGCAGTACTTC.

The DNA of the CDR3 is TGTGCCAGCAGGGCTCGGGGGGCTCTACGGTGGGGCTACACCTTC. Translated, it gives CASRARGALRWGYTF. The genes are TRBV28 and TRBJ1-2; tentative D call: TRBD1 (6 bases). V was cut by 6 bases and J by 8 bases, with 22 bases left in between. Looked up from germline, CDR1 is MDHEN and CDR2 is SYDVKM. CDR3 size: 15 residues.

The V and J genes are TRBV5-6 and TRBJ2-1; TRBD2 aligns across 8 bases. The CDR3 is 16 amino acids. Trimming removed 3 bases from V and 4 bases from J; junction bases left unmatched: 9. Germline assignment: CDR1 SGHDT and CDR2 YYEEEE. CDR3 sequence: CASSYLGGGGYNEQFF. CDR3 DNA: TGTGCCAGCAGCTATCTAGGAGGCGGGGGGTACAATGAGCAGTTCTTC.

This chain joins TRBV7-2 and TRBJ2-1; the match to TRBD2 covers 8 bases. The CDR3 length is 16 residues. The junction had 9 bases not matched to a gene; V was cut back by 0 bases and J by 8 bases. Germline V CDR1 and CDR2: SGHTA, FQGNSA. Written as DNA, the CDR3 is TGTGCCAGCAGCTTAGCCCTAGCGGGTCGGGGCGATGAGCAGTTCTTC. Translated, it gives CASSLALAGRGDEQFF.

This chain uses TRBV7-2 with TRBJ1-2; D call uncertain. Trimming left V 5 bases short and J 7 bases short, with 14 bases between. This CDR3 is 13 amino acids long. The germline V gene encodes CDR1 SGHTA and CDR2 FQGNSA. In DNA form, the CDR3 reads TGTGCCAGCAGCCAAAACCGGGGAGGTGGCTACACCTTC. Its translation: CASSQNRGGGYTF.

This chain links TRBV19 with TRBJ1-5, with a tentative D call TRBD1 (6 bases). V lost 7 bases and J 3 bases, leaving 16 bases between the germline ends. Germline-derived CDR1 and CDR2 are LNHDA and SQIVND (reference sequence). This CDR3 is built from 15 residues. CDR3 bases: TGTGCCAGTACCCTGGTGGGGGCCAACAATCAGCCCCAGCATTTT. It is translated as CASTLVGANNQPQHF.

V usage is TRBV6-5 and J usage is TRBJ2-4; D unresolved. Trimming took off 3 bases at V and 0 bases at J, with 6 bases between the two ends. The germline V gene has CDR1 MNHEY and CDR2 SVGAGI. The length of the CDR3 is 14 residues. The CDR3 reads CASSYRLAKNIQYF. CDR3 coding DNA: TGTGCCAGCAGTTATAGACTAGCCAAAAACATTCAGTACTTC.

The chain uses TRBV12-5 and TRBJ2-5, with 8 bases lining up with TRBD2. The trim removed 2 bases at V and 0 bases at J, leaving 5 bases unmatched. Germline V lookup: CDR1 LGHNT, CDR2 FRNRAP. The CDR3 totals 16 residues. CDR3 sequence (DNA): TGTGCTAGTGGTTTGTCTACGGGAGGGTACCAAGAGACCCAGTACTTC. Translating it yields CASGLSTGGYQETQYF. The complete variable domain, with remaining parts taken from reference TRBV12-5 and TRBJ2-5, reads DARVTQTPRHKVTEMGQEVTMRCQPILGHNTVFWYRQTMMQGLELLAYFRNRAPLDDSGMPKDRFSAEMPDATLATLKIQPSEPRDSAVYFCASGLSTGGYQETQYFGPGTRLLVL.